The clone carrying this T cell receptor (beta chain) was counted many times. What it binds is unknown. Sorted inputs of roughly 17,000 to 1,100,000 cells, with 10%, 30% or 50% RNA, yielded naive CD8 libraries. One entry per CDR3 protein results from TCRdb running MiXCR on the PCR reads. The sample holds around 43,000 distinct CDR3 sequences, roughly 21% seen once. Germline trimming cut 1 base from V and 2 bases from J; bases unmatched to any gene: 0. The CDR3 spans 15 residues. The germline V gene encodes CDR1 LGHNA and CDR2 YSLEER. This record belongs to a study of molecular identifiers for immune sequencing clone quantification. Study-level findings and limits: Barcodes shared by identical TCR molecules could lead to underestimated sizes of highly expanded clones.

This TCR came from a human donor in good health. Some libraries in this study had Jurkat cell RNA spiked in. The sample comprised naive CD8+ T cells from blood, with Jurkat cell RNA spiked in. As for subset: FACS-sorted CD8+CD4-CCR7+CD45RA+ naive T cells. The chain combines TRBV4-3 with TRBJ2-7; 12 bases are shared with TRBD2. CDR3 bases: TGCGCCAGCAGCCAAGGGACTAGCGGGACCTACGAGCAGTACTTC. Translation gives CASSQGTSGTYEQYF.